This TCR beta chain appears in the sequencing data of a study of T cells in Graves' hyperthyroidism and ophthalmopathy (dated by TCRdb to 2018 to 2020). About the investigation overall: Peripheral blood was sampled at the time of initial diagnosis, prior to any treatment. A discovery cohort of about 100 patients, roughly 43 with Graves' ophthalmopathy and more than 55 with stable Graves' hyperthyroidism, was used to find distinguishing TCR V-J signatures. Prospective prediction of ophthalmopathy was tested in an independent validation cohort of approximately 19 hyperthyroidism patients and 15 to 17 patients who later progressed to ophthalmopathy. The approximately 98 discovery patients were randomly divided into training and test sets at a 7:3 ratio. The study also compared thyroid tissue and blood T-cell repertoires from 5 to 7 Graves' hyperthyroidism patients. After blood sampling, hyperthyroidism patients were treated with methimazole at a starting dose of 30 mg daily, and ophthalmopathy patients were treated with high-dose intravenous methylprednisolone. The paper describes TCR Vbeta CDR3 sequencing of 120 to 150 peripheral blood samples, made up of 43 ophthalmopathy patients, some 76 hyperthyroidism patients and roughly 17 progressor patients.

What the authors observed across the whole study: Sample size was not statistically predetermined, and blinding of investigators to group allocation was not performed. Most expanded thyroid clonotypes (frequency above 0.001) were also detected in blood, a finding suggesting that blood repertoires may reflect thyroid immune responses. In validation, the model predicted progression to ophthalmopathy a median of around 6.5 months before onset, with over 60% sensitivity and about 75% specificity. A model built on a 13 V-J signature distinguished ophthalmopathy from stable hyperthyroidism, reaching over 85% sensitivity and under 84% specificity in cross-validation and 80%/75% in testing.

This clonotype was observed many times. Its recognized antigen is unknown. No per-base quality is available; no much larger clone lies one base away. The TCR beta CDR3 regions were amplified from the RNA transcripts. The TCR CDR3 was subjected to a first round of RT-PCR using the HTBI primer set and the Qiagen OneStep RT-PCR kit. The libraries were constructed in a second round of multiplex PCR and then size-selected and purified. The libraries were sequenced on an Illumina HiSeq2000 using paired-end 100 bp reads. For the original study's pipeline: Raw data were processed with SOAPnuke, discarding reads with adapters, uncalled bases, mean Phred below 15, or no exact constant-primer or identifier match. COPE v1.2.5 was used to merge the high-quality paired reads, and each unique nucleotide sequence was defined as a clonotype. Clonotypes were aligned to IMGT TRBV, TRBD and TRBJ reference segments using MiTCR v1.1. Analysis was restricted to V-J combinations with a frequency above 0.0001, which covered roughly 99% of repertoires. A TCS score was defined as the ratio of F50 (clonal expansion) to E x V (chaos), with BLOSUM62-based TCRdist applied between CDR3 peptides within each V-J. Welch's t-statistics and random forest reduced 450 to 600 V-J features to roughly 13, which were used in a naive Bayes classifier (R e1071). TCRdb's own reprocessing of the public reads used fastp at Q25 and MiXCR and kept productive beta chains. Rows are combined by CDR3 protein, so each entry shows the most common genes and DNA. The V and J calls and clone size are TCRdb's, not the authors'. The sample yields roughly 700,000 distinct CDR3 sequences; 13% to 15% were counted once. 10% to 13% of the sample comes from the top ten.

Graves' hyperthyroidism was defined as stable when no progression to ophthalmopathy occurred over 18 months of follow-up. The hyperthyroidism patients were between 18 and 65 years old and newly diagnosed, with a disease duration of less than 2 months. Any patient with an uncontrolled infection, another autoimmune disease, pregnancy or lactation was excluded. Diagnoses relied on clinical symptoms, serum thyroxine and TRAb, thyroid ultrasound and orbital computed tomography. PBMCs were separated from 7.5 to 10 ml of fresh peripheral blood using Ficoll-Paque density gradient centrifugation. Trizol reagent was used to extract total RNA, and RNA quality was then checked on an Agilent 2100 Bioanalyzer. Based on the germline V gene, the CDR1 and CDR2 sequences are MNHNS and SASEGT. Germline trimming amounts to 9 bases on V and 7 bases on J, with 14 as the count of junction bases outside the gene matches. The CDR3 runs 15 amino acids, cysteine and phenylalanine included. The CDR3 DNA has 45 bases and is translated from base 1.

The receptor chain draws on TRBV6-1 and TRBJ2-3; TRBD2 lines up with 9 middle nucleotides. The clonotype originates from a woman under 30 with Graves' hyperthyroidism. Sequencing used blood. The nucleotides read TGTGCCAGTTCGGGGGAAGCGGGAGGAAGTTATACGCAGTATTTT. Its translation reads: CASSGEAGGSYTQYF.